Below, 7 T cell receptor beta chains from the same sample are listed, as sequenced in a study of T cells in women clearing cervical HPV infection. Sequencing was performed with immunoSEQ multiplex PCR; in TCRdb, only in-frame clones are kept and a portion is missing. Recorded for this sample: tens of thousands of clones. The source material was blood buffy coat. These receptors all come from a woman between 18 and 69 years old with a cervical HPV16 infection that either progressed to CIN3+ or cleared (not recorded which).

In regard to this clone: The missing CDR3 end, 3 residues past where the read stops, is filled in from the germline J gene. The rearrangement joins TRBV7-6 to TRBJ2-3, with 11 bases fitting TRBD2. The V gene's germline CDR1 is SGHVS and CDR2 FNYEAQ. The CDR3 is 16 amino acids. The sequenced part of the CDR3 DNA is TGTGCCAGCAGCCGGGGACTAGCGGACCTCGGGGAGACG. Protein sequence: CASSRGLADLGET. The complete CDR3 reads CASSRGLADLGETQYF.

The CDR3 loop reads CAWSKGGVPAVLFF. CDR3 DNA, as far as it was read: TGTGCCTGGAGTAAAGGGGGGGTCCCTGCCGTA. The chain recombines TRBV30 with TRBJ1-4, with a tentative D call TRBD1 (6 bases). The CDR3 extends 3 residues past the end of the read, so its final part is completed from the germline J gene. Germline V gives CDR1 GTSNPN, CDR2 SVGIG (reference sequence). This CDR3 spans 14 amino acids.

Comments on this clone: The read ends 3 residues early relative to the CDR3; the germline J gene fills the gap. The chain couples TRBV5-1 to TRBJ2-6, with D perhaps matching TRBD1 (5 bases). Trimming stripped 0 bases from V and 4 bases from J, with 11 bases between. The CDR3 is made up of 16 amino acids. The germline V gene has CDR1 SGHRS and CDR2 YFSETQ. The CDR3: CASSLEGRLGANVLTF. CDR3 DNA, as far as it was read: TGCGCCAGCAGCTTGGAGGGGCGGTTGGGGGCCAACGTC.

Notes on this clone: The CDR3 end lies 3 residues beyond the end of the read and is filled in from the germline J gene. V and J are TRBV30 and TRBJ1-2; tentative D call: TRBD1 (6 bases). The CDR3 covers 12 residues. Germline V gene lookup returns CDR1 GTSNPN and CDR2 SVGIG (reference sequence). Incomplete CDR3 DNA: TGTGCCTGGAGAGCAGGGGATTTGGGC. This gives the protein CAWRAGDLG. The full-length CDR3 reads as CAWRAGDLGYTF.

Comments on this clone: The read comes to an end 3 residues before the CDR3 does, leaving the germline J gene to fill in the end. The gene calls are TRBV30 and TRBJ2-3; D not resolved. The CDR3 extends over 13 amino acids. Germline CDR1 is GTSNPN and CDR2 is SVGIG (reference sequence). Incomplete CDR3 DNA: TGTGCCTGGAGTCAGAACCTCCAAGAGACG. This codes for CAWSQNLQET. In full, the CDR3 is CAWSQNLQETQYF.

Turning to this clone: The read terminates 3 residues ahead of where the CDR3 ends, so the germline J gene completes it. This chain links TRBV19 with TRBJ2-5, with TRBD1 matching over 9 bases. Germline CDR1 LNHDA, CDR2 SQIVND (reference sequence). The V segment lost 3 bases and the J segment 5 bases; nucleotides outside the gene matches: 10. This CDR3 is built from 16 residues. The CDR3 sequence is CASSMSGTGTLETQYF. The part of the CDR3 DNA that was read is TGTGCCAGTAGTATGTCCGGGACAGGGACTCTTGAGACC. Based on the CDR3 plus reference TRBV19 and TRBJ2-5, the full variable domain is DGGITQSPKYLFRKEGQNVTLSCEQNLNHDAMYWYRQDPGQGLRLIYYSQIVNDFQKGDIAEGYSVSREKKESFPLTVTSAQKNPTAFYLCASSMSGTGTLETQYFGPGTRLLVL.

To note about this clone: Read data end 3 residues before the CDR3 end; the end is taken from the germline J gene. This chain joins TRBV18 and TRBJ1-1; tentatively, D is TRBD1 (6 bases). Trimming stripped 4 bases from V and 4 bases from J, with 19 bases between. CDR3 length: 16 residues. Germline-derived CDR1 and CDR2 are KGHSH and LQKENI. This CDR3 is CASSQPRGTIGTEAFF. The CDR3 DNA, read in part, is TGTGCCAGCTCACAACCTAGGGGGACAATTGGCACTGAA.